One and the same sample provided the 22 T cell receptor beta chains below, sequenced in a study of shared clonotypes between healthy human individuals. TCRdb's table, derived via immunoSEQ multiplex PCR, lists solely in-frame clones and lacks some. The sample includes about 2 million clones, roughly 95% of them seen just once. Material: naive CD4+ T cells sorted from blood. Subset denoted: CD45RA+ positively selected. All receptors come from a young man in good health.

The chain uses TRBV5-5 and TRBJ2-6; D uncertain. Deletions cut 0 bases from V and 2 bases from J, with 6 bases between. Germline V CDR1 and CDR2: SGHKS, YYEKEE (reference sequence). The CDR3 sequence is 15 residues long. CDR3 coding DNA: TGTGCCAGCAGCTTGGAGTTACCTGGGGCCAACGTCCTGACTTTC. Protein product: CASSLELPGANVLTF.

This clone is a singleton in its sample. The rearrangement uses TRBV5-1 and TRBJ2-1; 10 nucleotides agree with TRBD2. V shed 3 bases and J 7 bases; nucleotides not matched to a gene: 10. CDR1 and CDR2 from the germline V gene are SGHRS and YFSETQ. This CDR3 comprises 16 residues. The CDR3 sequence is CASSSTAGGPSNEQFF. The CDR3 DNA reads TGCGCCAGCAGCTCGACAGCGGGAGGGCCCTCGAATGAGCAGTTCTTC.

This chain connects TRBV10-3 to TRBJ2-5, with D possibly being TRBD2 (6 bases). From germline, CDR1 is ENHRY and CDR2 SYGVKD. This CDR3 is 13 amino acids long. V was pared by 4 bases and J by 3 bases, with 9 bases between. CDR3 sequence reads: CAISAGGEETQYF. The CDR3 DNA follows: TGTGCCATCAGTGCCGGAGGGGAAGAGACCCAGTACTTC.

The chain employs TRBV6-1 and TRBJ2-2; TRBD1 matches at 8 bases. The CDR3 spans 18 residues. Germline-derived CDR1 and CDR2 are MNHNS and SASEGT. Trimming took 2 bases from V and 6 from J; bases not matched to a gene: 14. The CDR3 DNA reads as TGTGCCAGCAGTGAAATCCCTACCGGGACAGGCTACCCCGGGGAGCTGTTTTTT. Encoded protein: CASSEIPTGTGYPGELFF.

This clone was seen just once. This rearrangement joins TRBV14 to TRBJ1-2, with no clear D. The CDR3 has 11 residues. V dropped 0 bases and J dropped 7 bases, with 3 bases sitting between them. Germline V gene sequence: CDR1 SGHDN, CDR2 FVKESK. In DNA form, the CDR3 reads TGTGCCAGCAGCCAAGACGGTGGCTACACCTTC. Translating it yields CASSQDGGYTF.

The chain uses TRBV28 and TRBJ2-7, with D possibly matching TRBD2 (5 bases). CDR1 MDHEN and CDR2 SYDVKM come from the germline V gene. The ends were cut back, 10 bases at V and 6 bases at J, with 19 bases in the middle. CDR3 length: 13 amino acids. The CDR3 sequence: CATTRGLGREQYF. CDR3 coding DNA: TGTGCCACGACCCGAGGGCTCGGGCGCGAGCAGTACTTC.

Remarks on this clone: This sample also contains other DNA sequences that code for the same CDR3. The rearrangement links TRBV7-2 to TRBJ2-5; D may be TRBD1 (7 bases). The germline V and J ends were trimmed by 5 bases and 5 bases, with 15 bases remaining between them. Germline CDR1 SGHTA, CDR2 FQGNSA. The CDR3 consists of 14 residues. CDR3 loop: CASSPGQGGETQYF. CDR3 bases: TGTGCCAGCAGCCCCGGTCAGGGGGGCGAGACCCAGTACTTC.

The chain carries TRBV5-8 and TRBJ2-7; 9 nucleotides match TRBD2. V dropped 4 bases and J dropped 2; count of bases not matched to a gene: 22. The length of the CDR3 is 20 residues. Looked up from germline, CDR1 is SGHTS and CDR2 is YDEGEE. CDR3 residues: CASSPRAKVAGDPSTYEQYF. CDR3 nucleotide sequence: TGTGCCAGCAGCCCCAGGGCCAAGGTAGCGGGAGATCCCTCTACCTACGAGCAGTACTTC.

The gene calls are TRBV27 and TRBJ2-7, with TRBD2 identical over 9 bases. Germline V CDR1 and CDR2: MNHEY, SMNVEV (reference sequence). Germline trimming cut 6 bases from V and 2 bases from J; bases unmatched to any gene: 17. The CDR3 sequence is 18 residues long. CDR3 protein: CASSSPVAGGRIAYEQYF. The CDR3 DNA reads TGTGCCAGCAGCTCACCAGTGGCGGGGGGGCGAATTGCCTACGAGCAGTACTTC.

The chain is built from TRBV5-4 and TRBJ2-1, with 9 bases matching TRBD1. CDR3 length: 15 amino acids. The V gene end was trimmed by 2 bases and the J gene end by 3 bases; junction bases not matched to a gene: 3. The V gene's germline CDR1 is SGHNT and CDR2 YYREEE (reference sequence). CDR3 nucleotides: TGTGCCAGCAGCTTACGACAGGGGGTCTACAATGAGCAGTTCTTC. Translating gives CASSLRQGVYNEQFF.

This rearrangement joins TRBV9 to TRBJ1-5; TRBD1 is a possible D gene (6 bases). Germline V gene sequence: CDR1 SGDLS, CDR2 YYNGEE. Trimming shortened V by 2 bases and J by 7 bases, and 16 bases separated the two germline ends. The CDR3 spans 15 residues. The CDR3 DNA follows: TGTGCCAGCAGCGTCGACGCAGGGGTCGAGCAGCCCCAGCATTTT. As protein: CASSVDAGVEQPQHF.

The chain is built from TRBV5-1 and TRBJ2-5; no definite D call. Trimming removed 0 bases from V and 5 bases from J, with 8 bases in between. The CDR3 length is 13 residues. The germline V gene encodes CDR1 SGHRS and CDR2 YFSETQ. CDR3 loop: CASSLVVRETQYF. CDR3 bases: TGCGCCAGCAGCTTGGTGGTCCGGGAGACCCAGTACTTC.

V gene TRBV5-1 combines with J gene TRBJ2-4; 9 bases fit TRBD1. J gave up 9 bases and V 4 bases, and 11 bases lay outside the gene matches. From germline, CDR1 is SGHRS and CDR2 YFSETQ. There are 15 residues in the CDR3. The CDR3 DNA sequence: TGCGCCAGCAGCCCGGCACAGGGGGCGAGGGGCATTCAGTACTTC. Translated: CASSPAQGARGIQYF.

The genes are TRBV7-2 and TRBJ2-7; 8 bases agree with TRBD2. CDR3 length: 14 residues. The germline V gene encodes CDR1 SGHTA and CDR2 FQGNSA. After removal of 8 bases from V and 3 bases from J, the junction contained 9 bases not matched to a gene. CDR3 nucleotides: TGTGCCAGCGCCCGGGGGGGGCAGGTCTACGAGCAGTACTTC. Amino acid sequence: CASARGGQVYEQYF.

This chain uses TRBV25-1 with TRBJ2-3; 9 bases fit TRBD2. J was trimmed by 5 bases and V by 1 base; bases with no gene match: 10. The germline gives CDR1 MGHDK, CDR2 SYGVNS. There are 17 residues in the CDR3. The CDR3 nucleotides read TGTGCCAGCAGTGAATCGGGCGGGAGGGCCCGGGAAGATACGCAGTATTTT. It codes for CASSESGGRAREDTQYF.

This clone appeared once. The rearrangement uses TRBV28 and TRBJ2-7; 7 bases agree with TRBD1. The trim removed 5 bases at V and 7 bases at J, leaving 11 bases unmatched. CDR3 length: 14 residues. Germline CDR1 MDHEN, CDR2 SYDVKM. CDR3 nucleotides: TGTGCCAGCAGTCTCGACAGGGTACAGGTTGAGCAGTACTTC. Amino acids: CASSLDRVQVEQYF.

In its sample, this clone was seen once. The chain combines TRBV5-1 with TRBJ2-5; the D call may be TRBD1 or TRBD2 (5 bases each). CDR1 SGHRS and CDR2 YFSETQ come from the germline V gene. V was clipped by 4 bases and J by 2 bases, with 18 bases between them. The CDR3 totals 16 residues. The CDR3 coding sequence is TGCGCCAGCAGCCCGGCGGCAGGGAGAGGGCAAGAGACCCAGTACTTC. Translating it yields CASSPAAGRGQETQYF.

This clone has a single count. The chain links TRBV30 to TRBJ1-5; perhaps TRBD1 as D (6 bases). The CDR3 is 16 residues long. V was clipped by 5 bases and J by 1 base, with 18 bases between them. CDR1 is GTSNPN and CDR2 is SVGIG in the germline V gene (reference sequence). The CDR3, as DNA: TGTGCCTGGGAGGCCGGAGGGACACCAAGCAATCAGCCCCAGCATTTT. Protein: CAWEAGGTPSNQPQHF.

This chain links TRBV10-3 with TRBJ2-2, with TRBD1 matching 7 bases. Germline CDR1 reads ENHRY; CDR2 reads SYGVKD. CDR3 length equals 15 residues. The J segment lost 3 bases and the V segment lost 11 bases, leaving 12 bases of the junction unmatched. CDR3 residues: CASNSDRVYTGELFF. CDR3 nucleotide sequence: TGTGCCTCGAATTCCGACAGGGTTTACACCGGGGAGCTGTTTTTT.

CDR3 residues: CASSFEDRQSYGYTF. CDR3 sequence (DNA): TGTGCCAGCAGTTTCGAGGATCGACAGTCCTATGGCTACACCTTC. The chain employs TRBV28 and TRBJ1-2; the D gene is possibly TRBD1 (5 bases). The CDR3 runs 15 residues. Germline CDR1 MDHEN, CDR2 SYDVKM. V dropped 3 bases and J dropped 4 bases, with 15 bases sitting between them.

This clone was picked up one time. V and J are TRBV18 and TRBJ2-2; D gene uncertain. V was trimmed by 8 bases and J by 5 bases, leaving 12 bases between them. The CDR3 is 13 residues long. Germline loops: CDR1 KGHSH, CDR2 LQKENI. DNA for the CDR3: TGTGCCAGCGTCGCTTTCATTACCGGGGAGCTGTTTTTT. Protein: CASVAFITGELFF.

This chain's CDR3 is CASGRLADYEQYF. The CDR3 coding sequence is TGTGCCAGCGGTAGACTAGCGGATTACGAGCAGTACTTC. The rearrangement links TRBV2 to TRBJ2-7; 9 bases align to TRBD2. The CDR3 sequence is 13 residues long. V was clipped by 8 bases and J by 4 bases; unmatched bases: 6. The germline V gene encodes CDR1 SNHLY and CDR2 FYNNEI.